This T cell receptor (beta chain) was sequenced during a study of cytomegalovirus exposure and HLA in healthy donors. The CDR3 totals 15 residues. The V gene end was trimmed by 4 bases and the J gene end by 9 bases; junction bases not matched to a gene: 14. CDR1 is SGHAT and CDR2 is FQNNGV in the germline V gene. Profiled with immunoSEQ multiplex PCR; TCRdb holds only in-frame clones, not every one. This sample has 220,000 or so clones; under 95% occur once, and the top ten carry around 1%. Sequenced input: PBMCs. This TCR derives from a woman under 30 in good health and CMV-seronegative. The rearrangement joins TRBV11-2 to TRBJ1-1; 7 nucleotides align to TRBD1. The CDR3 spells CASSSLGAAGGKAFF. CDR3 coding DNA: TGTGCCAGCAGCTCTCTGGGGGCTGCAGGGGGAAAAGCTTTCTTT.